This T cell receptor beta chain was recorded in a study of graft-versus-host responses after intestinal transplantation. Across the study: The recipients all started with anti-thymocyte globulin induction and then took tacrolimus and steroids for roughly 3 years. Points from the study as a whole: Where graft-donor T cell macrochimerism was present, patients had high graft-versus-host to host-versus-graft clonal ratios in allografts. The authors found GvH clones in recipient marrow, some appearing first in ileum or blood. The highest levels of circulating GvH clones went along with early declines in HvG clones after transplant.

The CDR3 spans 16 residues. Germline-derived CDR1 and CDR2 are GTSNPN and SVGIG (reference sequence). The junction had 6 bases not matched to a gene; V was cut back by 0 bases and J by 7 bases. Profiled with immunoSEQ multiplex PCR; TCRdb holds only in-frame clones, not every one. Among approximately 89,000 clones listed, around 90% were seen once. Details on this clone: Its antigen remains unknown.

This clonotype was sampled from a human donor who received an intestinal transplant. The sequencing here drew on unstimulated CD4+ T cells sorted from spleen or lymph node cells, taken before intestinal transplant. This chain links TRBV30 with TRBJ2-2; 12 bases align to TRBD2. CDR3 residues: CAWSVRTSGNVGELFF. CDR3 nucleotides: TGTGCCTGGAGTGTAAGGACTAGCGGGAACGTCGGGGAGCTGTTTTTT.